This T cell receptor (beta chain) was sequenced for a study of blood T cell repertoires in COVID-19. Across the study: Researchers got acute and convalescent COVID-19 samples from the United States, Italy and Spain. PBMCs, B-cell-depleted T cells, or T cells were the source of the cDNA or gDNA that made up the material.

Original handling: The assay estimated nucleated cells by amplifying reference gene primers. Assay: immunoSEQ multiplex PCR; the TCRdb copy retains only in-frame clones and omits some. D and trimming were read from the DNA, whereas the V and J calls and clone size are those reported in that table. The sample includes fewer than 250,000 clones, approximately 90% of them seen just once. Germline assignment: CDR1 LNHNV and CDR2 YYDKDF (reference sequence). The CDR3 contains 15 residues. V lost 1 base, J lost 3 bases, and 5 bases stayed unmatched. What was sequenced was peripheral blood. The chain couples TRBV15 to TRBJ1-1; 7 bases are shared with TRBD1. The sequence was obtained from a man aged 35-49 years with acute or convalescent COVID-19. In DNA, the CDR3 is TGTGCCACCAGCAGAGTAGGGACAGAGGACACTGAAGCTTTCTTT. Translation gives CATSRVGTEDTEAFF.